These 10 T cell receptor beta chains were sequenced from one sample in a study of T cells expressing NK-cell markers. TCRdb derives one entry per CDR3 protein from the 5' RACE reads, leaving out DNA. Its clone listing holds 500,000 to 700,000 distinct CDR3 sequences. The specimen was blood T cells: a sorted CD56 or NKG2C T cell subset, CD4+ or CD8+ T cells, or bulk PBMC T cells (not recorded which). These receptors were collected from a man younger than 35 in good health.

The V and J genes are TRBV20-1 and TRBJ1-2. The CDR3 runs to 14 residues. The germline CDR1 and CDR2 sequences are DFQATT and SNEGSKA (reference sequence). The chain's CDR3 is CSARGEEFDYGYTF.

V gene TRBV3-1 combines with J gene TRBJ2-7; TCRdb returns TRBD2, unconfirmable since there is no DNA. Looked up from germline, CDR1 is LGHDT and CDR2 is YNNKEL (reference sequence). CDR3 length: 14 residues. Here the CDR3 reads CASSQVASGYEQYF.

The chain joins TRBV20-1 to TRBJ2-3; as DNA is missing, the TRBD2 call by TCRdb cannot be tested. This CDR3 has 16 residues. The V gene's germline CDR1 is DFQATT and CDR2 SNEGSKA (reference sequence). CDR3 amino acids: CSASHSGGGPLGTQYF.

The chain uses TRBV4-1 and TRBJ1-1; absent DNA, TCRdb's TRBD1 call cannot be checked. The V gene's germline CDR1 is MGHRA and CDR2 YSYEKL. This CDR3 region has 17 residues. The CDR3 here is CASSHEKRTGRNTEAFF.

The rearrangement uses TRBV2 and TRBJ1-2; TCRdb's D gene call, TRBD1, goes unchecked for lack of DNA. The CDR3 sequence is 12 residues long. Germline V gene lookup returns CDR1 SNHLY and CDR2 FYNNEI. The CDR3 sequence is CASNRDSNGYTF.

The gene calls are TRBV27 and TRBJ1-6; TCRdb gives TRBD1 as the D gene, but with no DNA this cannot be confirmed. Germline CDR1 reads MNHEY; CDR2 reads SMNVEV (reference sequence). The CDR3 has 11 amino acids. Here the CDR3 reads CASSFRGPLHF.

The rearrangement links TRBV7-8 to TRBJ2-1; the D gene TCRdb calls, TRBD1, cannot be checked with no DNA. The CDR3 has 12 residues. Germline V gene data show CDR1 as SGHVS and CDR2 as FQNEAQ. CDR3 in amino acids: CASQGGVNEQFF.

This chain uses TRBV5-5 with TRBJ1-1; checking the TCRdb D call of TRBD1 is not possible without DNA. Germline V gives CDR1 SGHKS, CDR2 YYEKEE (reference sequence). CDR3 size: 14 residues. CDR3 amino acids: CASSRVGEGSEAFF.

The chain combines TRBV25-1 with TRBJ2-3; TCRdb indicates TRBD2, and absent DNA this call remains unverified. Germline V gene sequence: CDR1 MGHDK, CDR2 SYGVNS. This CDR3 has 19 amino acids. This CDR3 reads CASLGDPLLAGQSTDTQYF.

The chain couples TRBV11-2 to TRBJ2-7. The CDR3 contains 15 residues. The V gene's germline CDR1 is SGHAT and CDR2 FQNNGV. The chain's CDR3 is CASSLNLAKVYEQYF.